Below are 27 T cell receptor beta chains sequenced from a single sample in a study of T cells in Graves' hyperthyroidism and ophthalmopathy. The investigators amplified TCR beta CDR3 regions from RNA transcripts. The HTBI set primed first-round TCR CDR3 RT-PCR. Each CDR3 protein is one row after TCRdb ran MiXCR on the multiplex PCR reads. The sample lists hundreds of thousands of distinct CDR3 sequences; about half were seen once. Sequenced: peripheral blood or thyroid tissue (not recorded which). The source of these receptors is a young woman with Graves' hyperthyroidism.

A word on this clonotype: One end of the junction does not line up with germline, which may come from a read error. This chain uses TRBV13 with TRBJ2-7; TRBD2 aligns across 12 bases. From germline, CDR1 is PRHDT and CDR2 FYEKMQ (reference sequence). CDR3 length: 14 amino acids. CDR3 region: CASSRTSGKEEQSF. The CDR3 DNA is TGTGCCAGCAGCCGGACTAGCGGGAAGGAGGAGCAGTCCTTC.

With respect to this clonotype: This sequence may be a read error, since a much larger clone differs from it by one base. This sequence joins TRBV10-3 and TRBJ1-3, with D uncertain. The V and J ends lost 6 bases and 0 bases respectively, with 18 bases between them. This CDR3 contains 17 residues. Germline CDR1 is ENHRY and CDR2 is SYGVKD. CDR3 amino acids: CAISAYSATTSGNTIYF. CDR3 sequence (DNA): TGTGCCATCAGCGCCTACTCGGCAACAACCTCTGGAAACACCATATATTTT.

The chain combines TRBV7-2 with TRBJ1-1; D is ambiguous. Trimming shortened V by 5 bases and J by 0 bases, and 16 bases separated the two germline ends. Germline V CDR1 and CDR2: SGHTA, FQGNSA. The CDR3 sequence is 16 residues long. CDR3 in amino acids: CASSPEEGPMNTEAFF. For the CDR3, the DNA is TGTGCCAGCAGCCCAGAAGAGGGCCCTATGAACACTGAAGCTTTCTTT.

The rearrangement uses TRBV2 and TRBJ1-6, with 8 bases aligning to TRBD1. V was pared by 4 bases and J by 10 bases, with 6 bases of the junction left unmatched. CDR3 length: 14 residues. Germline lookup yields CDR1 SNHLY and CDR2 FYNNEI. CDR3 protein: CASSVDRGASPLHF. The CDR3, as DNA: TGTGCCAGCAGTGTTGACAGGGGAGCGTCACCCCTCCACTTT.

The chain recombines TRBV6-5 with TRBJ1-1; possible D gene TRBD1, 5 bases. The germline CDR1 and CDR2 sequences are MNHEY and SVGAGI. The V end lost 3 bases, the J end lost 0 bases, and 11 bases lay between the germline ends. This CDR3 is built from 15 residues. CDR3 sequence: CASSYGAGLNTEAFF. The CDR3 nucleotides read TGTGCCAGCAGTTATGGGGCAGGGTTGAACACTGAAGCTTTCTTT.

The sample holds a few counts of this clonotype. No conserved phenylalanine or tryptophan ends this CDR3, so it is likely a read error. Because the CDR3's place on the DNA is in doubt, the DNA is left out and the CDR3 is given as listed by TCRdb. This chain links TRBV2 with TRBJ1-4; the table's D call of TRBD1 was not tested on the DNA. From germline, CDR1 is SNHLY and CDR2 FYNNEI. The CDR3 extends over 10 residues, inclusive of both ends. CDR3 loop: CASSTPGQFY.

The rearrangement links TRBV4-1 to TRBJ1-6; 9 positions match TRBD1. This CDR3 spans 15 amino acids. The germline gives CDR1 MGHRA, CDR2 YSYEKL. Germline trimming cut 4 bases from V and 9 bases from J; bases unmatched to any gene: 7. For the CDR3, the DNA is TGCGCCAGCAGCCGTTCTACAGGGGGCCTTTCACCCCTCCACTTT. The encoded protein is CASSRSTGGLSPLHF.

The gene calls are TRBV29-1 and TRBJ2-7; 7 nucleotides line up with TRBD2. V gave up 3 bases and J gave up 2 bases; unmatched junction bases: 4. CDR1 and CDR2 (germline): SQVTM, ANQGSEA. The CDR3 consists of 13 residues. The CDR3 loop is CSVESGGPYEQYF. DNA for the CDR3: TGCAGCGTTGAGTCGGGGGGTCCCTACGAGCAGTACTTC.

The CDR3 sequence is CAWSTSWTNLGQPQHF. The CDR3 nucleotides are TGTGCCTGGAGTACGAGCTGGACCAATCTGGGTCAGCCCCAGCATTTT. The rearrangement joins TRBV2 to TRBJ1-5; the D is unclear. V was shortened by 11 bases and J by 6 bases, with 26 bases between the two germline ends. The CDR3 totals 16 residues. Looked up from germline, CDR1 is SNHLY and CDR2 is FYNNEI.

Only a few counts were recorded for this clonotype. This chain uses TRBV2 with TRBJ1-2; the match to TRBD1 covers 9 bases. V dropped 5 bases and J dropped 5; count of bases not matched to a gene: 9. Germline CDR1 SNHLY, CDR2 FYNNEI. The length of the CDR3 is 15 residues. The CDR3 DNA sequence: TGTGCCAGCAGTTTACGGGGGACAGGGAGTTATGGCTACACCTTC. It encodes CASSLRGTGSYGYTF.

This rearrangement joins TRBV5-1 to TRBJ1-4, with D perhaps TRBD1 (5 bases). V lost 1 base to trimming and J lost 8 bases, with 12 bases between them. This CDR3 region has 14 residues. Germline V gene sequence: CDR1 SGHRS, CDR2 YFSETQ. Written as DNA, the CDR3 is TGCGCCAGCAGCTTGTGGGGGACGAACGAAAAACTGTTTTTT. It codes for CASSLWGTNEKLFF.

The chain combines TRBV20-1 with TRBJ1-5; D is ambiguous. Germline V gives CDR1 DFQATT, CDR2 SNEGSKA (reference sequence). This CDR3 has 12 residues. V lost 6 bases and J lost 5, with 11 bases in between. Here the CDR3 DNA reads TGCAGTGCCAGTACAGATTATCAGCCCCAGCATTTT. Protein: CSASTDYQPQHF.

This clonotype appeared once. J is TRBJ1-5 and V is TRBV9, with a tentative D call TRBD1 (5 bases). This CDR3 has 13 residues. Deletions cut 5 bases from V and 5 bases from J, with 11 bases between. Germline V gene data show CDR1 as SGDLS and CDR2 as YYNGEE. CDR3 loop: CASSYDSYQPQHF. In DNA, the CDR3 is TGTGCCAGCAGTTATGACAGTTATCAGCCCCAGCATTTT.

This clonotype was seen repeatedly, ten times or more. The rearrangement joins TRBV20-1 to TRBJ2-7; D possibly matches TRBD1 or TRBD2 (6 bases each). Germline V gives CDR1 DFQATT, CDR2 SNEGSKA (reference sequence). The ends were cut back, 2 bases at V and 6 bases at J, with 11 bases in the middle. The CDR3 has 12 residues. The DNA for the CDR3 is TGCAGTGCTAGAAACTCGGGGGCCGAGCAGTACTTC. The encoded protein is CSARNSGAEQYF.

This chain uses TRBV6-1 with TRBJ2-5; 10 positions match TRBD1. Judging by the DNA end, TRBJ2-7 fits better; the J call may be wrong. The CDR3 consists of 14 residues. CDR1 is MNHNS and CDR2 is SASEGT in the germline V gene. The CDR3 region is CASSLGQGKYEQYF. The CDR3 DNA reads TGTGCCAGCAGCCTGGGACAGGGGAAGTACGAGCAGTACTTC.

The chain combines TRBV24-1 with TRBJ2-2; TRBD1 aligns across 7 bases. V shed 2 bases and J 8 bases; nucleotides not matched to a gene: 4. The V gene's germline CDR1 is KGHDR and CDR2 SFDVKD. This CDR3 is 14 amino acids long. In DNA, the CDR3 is TGTGCCACCAGTGATTACAGACAGGGTGGGGAGCTGTTTTTT. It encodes CATSDYRQGGELFF.

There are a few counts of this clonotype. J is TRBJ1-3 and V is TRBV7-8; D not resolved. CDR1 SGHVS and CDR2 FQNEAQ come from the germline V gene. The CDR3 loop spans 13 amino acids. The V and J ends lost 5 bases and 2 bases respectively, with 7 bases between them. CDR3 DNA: TGTGCCAGCAGCCAATTCGCTGGAAACACCATATATTTT. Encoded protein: CASSQFAGNTIYF.

The CDR3 region has the DNA TGTGCCACCAGTGATTCCCAGGGGATCCAACGGAACGAGCAGTACTTC. The encoded protein is CATSDSQGIQRNEQYF. The chain couples TRBV24-1 to TRBJ2-7; D perhaps matches TRBD1 (6 bases). V was clipped by 2 bases and J by 5 bases, with 18 bases between them. CDR1 and CDR2 (germline): KGHDR, SFDVKD. The CDR3 runs to 16 residues.

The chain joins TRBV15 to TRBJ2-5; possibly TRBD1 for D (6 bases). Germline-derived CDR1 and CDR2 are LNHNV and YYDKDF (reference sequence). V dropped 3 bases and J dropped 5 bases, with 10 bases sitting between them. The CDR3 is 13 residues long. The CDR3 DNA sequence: TGTGCCACCAGCAGGGCCCAGGGGGAGACCCAGTACTTC. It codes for CATSRAQGETQYF.

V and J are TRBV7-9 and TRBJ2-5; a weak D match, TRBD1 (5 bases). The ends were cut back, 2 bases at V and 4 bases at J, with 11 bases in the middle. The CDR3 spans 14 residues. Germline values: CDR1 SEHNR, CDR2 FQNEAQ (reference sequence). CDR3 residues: CASSLTGVTETQYF. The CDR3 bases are TGTGCCAGCAGCTTAACAGGAGTAACAGAGACCCAGTACTTC. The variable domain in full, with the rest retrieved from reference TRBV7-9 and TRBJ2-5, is DTGVSQNPRHKITKRGQNVTFRCDPISEHNRLYWYRQTLGQGPEFLTYFQNEAQLEKSRLLSDRFSAERPKGSFSTLEIQRTEQGDSAMYLCASSLTGVTETQYFGPGTRLLVL.

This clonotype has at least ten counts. The CDR3 sequence: CAISGTSGLYEQYF. The CDR3 DNA reads as TGTGCCATCAGTGGGACTAGCGGACTTTACGAGCAGTACTTC. This chain joins TRBV10-3 and TRBJ2-7; 10 nucleotides agree with TRBD2. Germline CDR1 reads ENHRY; CDR2 reads SYGVKD. The trim removed 4 bases at V and 4 bases at J, leaving 4 bases unmatched. The CDR3 extends over 14 amino acids.

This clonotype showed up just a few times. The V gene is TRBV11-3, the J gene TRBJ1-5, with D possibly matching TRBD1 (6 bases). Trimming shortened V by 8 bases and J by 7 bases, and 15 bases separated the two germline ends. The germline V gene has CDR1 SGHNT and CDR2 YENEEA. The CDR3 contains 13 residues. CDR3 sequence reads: CASSPGVRQPQHF. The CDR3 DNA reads TGTGCCAGCTCCCCAGGGGTGCGCCAGCCCCAGCATTTT.

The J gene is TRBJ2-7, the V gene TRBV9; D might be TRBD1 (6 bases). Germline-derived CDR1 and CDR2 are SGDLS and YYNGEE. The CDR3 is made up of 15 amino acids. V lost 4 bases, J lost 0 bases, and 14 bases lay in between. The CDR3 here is CASSLKDSSSYEQYF. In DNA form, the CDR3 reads TGTGCCAGCAGCCTGAAGGACAGCAGCTCCTACGAGCAGTACTTC.

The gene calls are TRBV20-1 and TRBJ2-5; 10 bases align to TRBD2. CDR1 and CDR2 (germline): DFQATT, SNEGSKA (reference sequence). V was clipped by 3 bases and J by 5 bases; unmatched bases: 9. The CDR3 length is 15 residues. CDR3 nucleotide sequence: TGCAGTGCTAGTAGCCAGCGGGAGGGGGGGGAGACCCAGTACTTC. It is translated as CSASSQREGGETQYF.

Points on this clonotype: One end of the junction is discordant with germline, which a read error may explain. The CDR3 here is CASSTRTGDNVLTF. The CDR3 region has the DNA TGCGCCAGCAGCACACGGACAGGGGACAACGTCCTGACTTTC. This chain connects TRBV5-1 to TRBJ2-6, with 9 bases fitting TRBD1. Germline V lookup: CDR1 SGHRS, CDR2 YFSETQ. The CDR3 has 14 amino acids.

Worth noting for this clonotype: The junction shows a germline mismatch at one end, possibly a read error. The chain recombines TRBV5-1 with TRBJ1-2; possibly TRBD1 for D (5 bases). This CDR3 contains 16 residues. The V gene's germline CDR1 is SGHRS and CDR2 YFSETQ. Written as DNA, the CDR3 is TGCGCCAGCAGCCAAGAACTCACGGGGGAGAACTATGACTACACCTTC. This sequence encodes CASSQELTGENYDYTF. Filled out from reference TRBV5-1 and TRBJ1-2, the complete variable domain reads KAGVTQTPRYLIKTRGQQVTLSCSPISGHRSVSWYQQTPGQGLQFLFEYFSETQRNKGNFPGRFSGRQFSNSRSEMNVSTLELGDSALYLCASSQELTGENYDYTFGSGTRLTVV.

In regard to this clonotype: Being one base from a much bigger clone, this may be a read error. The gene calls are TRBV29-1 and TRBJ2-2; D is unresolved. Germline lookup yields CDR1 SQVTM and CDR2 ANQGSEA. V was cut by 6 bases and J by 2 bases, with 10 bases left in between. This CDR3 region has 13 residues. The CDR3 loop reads CSVWAANTGELFF. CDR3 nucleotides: TGCAGCGTGTGGGCAGCCAACACCGGGGAGCTGTTTTTT.